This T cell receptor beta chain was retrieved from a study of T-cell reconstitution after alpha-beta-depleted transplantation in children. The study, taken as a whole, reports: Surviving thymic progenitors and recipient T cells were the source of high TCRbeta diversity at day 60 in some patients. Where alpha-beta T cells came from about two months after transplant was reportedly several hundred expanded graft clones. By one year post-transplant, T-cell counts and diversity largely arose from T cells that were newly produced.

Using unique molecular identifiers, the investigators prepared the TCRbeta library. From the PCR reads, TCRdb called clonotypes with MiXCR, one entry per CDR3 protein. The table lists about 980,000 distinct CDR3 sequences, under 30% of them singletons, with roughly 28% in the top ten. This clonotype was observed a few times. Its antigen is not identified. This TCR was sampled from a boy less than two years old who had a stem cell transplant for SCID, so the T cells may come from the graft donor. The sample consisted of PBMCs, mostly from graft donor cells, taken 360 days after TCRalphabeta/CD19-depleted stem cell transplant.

The CDR3 coding sequence is TGTGCCACCGAGGGTTTGGGGAACACTGAAGCTTTCTTT. Residues: CATEGLGNTEAFF. The genes are TRBV7-2 and TRBJ1-1; D gene uncertain. V lost 10 bases and J 1 base, leaving 13 bases between the germline ends. CDR1 SGHTA and CDR2 FQGNSA come from the germline V gene. The CDR3 contains 13 residues.